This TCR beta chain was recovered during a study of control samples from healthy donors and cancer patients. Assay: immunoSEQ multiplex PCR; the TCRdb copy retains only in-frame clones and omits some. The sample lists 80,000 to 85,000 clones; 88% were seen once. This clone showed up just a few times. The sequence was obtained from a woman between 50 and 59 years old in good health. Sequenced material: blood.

This chain's CDR3 is CASSPTNYGYTF. CDR3 bases: TGTGCCAGCTCACCGACAAACTATGGCTACACCTTC. The chain links TRBV18 to TRBJ1-2; D not resolved. V was shortened by 3 bases and J by 2 bases, with 4 bases between the two germline ends. Germline V gene sequence: CDR1 KGHSH, CDR2 LQKENI. The CDR3 covers 12 residues.